Listed below are T cell receptor beta chains from one sample, sequenced in a study of T cell changes during pregnancy in multiple sclerosis. Sequenced by immunoSEQ multiplex PCR; TCRdb stores in-frame clones only, minus some. Among under 85,000 clones listed, about 94% were seen once. The sample in question was peripheral blood, obtained in the third trimester of pregnancy. Receptors originate from a female donor with multiple sclerosis, enrolled in a pregnancy study. The CDR3 runs from the conserved cysteine through the conserved F or W. A D gene is named only where the DNA matches it firmly. Not every row has a clone size; where given, it reads once, few, many or a size class.

j_gene	d_gene	abundance	v_gene	CDR3nt	CDR3aa
TRBJ1-1	-	-	TRBV19	TGTGCCAGTAGTACCCACGGGGTTAGGAGGACCACTGAAGCTTTCTTT	CASSTHGVRRTTEAFF
TRBJ1-1	TRBD1	-	TRBV6-4	TGTGCCAGCAGCGATACAGGGGCAACTGAAGCTTTCTTT	CASSDTGATEAFF
TRBJ2-5	TRBD2	once	TRBV7-3	TGTGCCAGCAGCTTAGGACTAGCGGGGTTAACGACCCAGTACTTC	CASSLGLAGLTTQYF
TRBJ2-3	TRBD2	-	TRBV7-9	TGTGCCAGCAGCCCCTCCCGCGGGGGAACAGATACGCAGTATTTT	CASSPSRGGTDTQYF
TRBJ1-5	TRBD1	-	TRBV7-3	TGTGCCAGCAGCTTAGACAGGGTCCAGCCCCAGCATTTT	CASSLDRVQPQHF
TRBJ2-1	TRBD2	-	TRBV7-9	TGTGCCAGCAGCTTCCGTGGTAGCGGGGGGATTAACAATGAGCAGTTCTTC	CASSFRGSGGINNEQFF
TRBJ1-1	TRBD1	-	TRBV10-2	TGCGCCAGCAATTCTAACACAGGGGCCACTGAAGCTTTCTTT	CASNSNTGATEAFF
TRBJ1-2	TRBD1	-	TRBV5-1	TGCGCCAGCAGCGGGGGGACAGTCTATGGCTACACCTTC	CASSGGTVYGYTF
TRBJ2-2	-	once	TRBV7-3	TGTGCCAGCAGCTTACTGCCGGGACTTCTGAACACCGGGGAGCTGTTTTTT	CASSLLPGLLNTGELFF
TRBJ1-1	-	few	TRBV12-5	TGTGCTAGTGGTTTGTTGGGGGGGAACACTGAAGCTTTCTTT	CASGLLGGNTEAFF
TRBJ2-7	TRBD1	-	TRBV7-2	TGTGCCAGCAGCTTAGTGGGGACAGGGGTTAGAAGGGGCTCCTACGAGCAGTACTTC	CASSLVGTGVRRGSYEQYF
TRBJ1-6	-	-	TRBV5-1	TGCGCCAGCAGCCCGGGGGGGGCAAATAATTCACCCCTCCACTTT	CASSPGGANNSPLHF
TRBJ1-2	TRBD1	-	TRBV11-3	TGTGCCAGCAGCTTAGCCCCGGGCTTGGAGGGGGCGAGTGGCTACACCTTC	CASSLAPGLEGASGYTF
TRBJ2-6	-	-	TRBV7-9	TGTGCCAGCAGCTTAGGTCAGGAACCTTTCTCTGGGGCCAACGTCCTGACTTTC	CASSLGQEPFSGANVLTF
TRBJ2-7	-	-	TRBV4-1	TGCGCCAGCAGCCAAGAGGCGGCAACCTACGAGCAGTACTTC	CASSQEAATYEQYF
TRBJ1-3	TRBD1	few	TRBV4-1	TGCGCCAGCAGCCTGCGACAGGGAAGCTCTGGAAACACCATATATTTT	CASSLRQGSSGNTIYF
TRBJ1-1	-	-	TRBV7-8	TGTGCCAGCAGCTTCCCAGGGGCGGGGGACACTGAAGCTTTCTTT	CASSFPGAGDTEAFF
TRBJ2-4	TRBD1	once	TRBV2	TGTGCCAGCAGCGCTACAGGGGGCTTAGCCAAAAACATTCAGTACTTC	CASSATGGLAKNIQYF
TRBJ2-7	-	once	TRBV7-2	TGTGCCAGCAGCTTAGAAGGGGCAGTCACCTACGAGCAGCACTTC	CASSLEGAVTYEQHF
TRBJ1-4	-	-	TRBV5-5	TGTGCCAGCAGCTTATCCGAGCTGGAAAAACTGTTTTTT	CASSLSELEKLFF
TRBJ2-3	TRBD2	-	TRBV7-3	TGTGCCAGCAGCTTAGCGGGGGGCACAGATACGCAGTATTTT	CASSLAGGTDTQYF
TRBJ2-1	-	few	TRBV7-2	TGTGCCAGCAGCTTAGCGCTGGGGTTCGGGGGGCACAATGAGCAGTTCTTC	CASSLALGFGGHNEQFF
TRBJ2-5	TRBD1	-	TRBV19	TGTGCCAGTAGTACAGGGAGACAGGGGTCGGAGACCCAGTACTTC	CASSTGRQGSETQYF
TRBJ2-5	-	once	TRBV21-1	TGTGCCAGGGACAATAGGTCCGGTGAGACCCAGTACTTC	CARDNRSGETQYF
TRBJ1-1	TRBD1	-	TRBV19	TGTGCCAGTAGTGCCCGGACAGGAGGTAACACTGAAGCTTTCTTT	CASSARTGGNTEAFF
TRBJ1-2	-	-	TRBV14	TGTGCCAGCAGCCAAGCGGGTCTCTATGGCTACACCTTC	CASSQAGLYGYTF
TRBJ2-7	-	-	TRBV5-1	TGCGCCAGCAGCAAAAGGGACACAGCCTACGAGCAGTACTTC	CASSKRDTAYEQYF
TRBJ1-1	-	-	TRBV6-5	TGTGCCAGCAGTACTACCGCAGATACTGAAGCTTTCTTT	CASSTTADTEAFF